Below, one T cell receptor (beta chain) is given with its context. Its specificity is unknown. CDR3 length: 13 amino acids. V lost 7 bases, J lost 2 bases, and 12 bases lay in between. Germline values: CDR1 SNHLY, CDR2 FYNNEI. The data originate from a study of beta chain features in type 1 diabetes. Study as a whole: Examination of sorted cells across all samples involved around 98 million cells. General study findings and limits: In every one of the four CD4+ subsets, TCRB CDR3s were moderately but significantly shorter in Type 1 diabetes patients. The question left open here concerned HLA type influencing TCRB rearrangement.

Each sorted population was over 98% pure. All of the isolated RNA was reverse transcribed, so expressed TCRB transcripts were sequenced. The data were produced by immunoSEQ multiplex PCR, yet TCRdb's version contains in-frame clones alone and is incomplete. The sample yields roughly 150,000 clones, approximately 9.1% seen once. The V gene is TRBV2, the J gene TRBJ2-7; D is perhaps TRBD2 (6 bases). This receptor was taken from a woman under 40 with type 1 diabetes. The sequencing sample was made of central memory CD4+ T cells from blood. The CDR3 nucleotides read TGTGCCAGCAAGCGCGGGGAAGCCTACGAGCAGTACTTC. Translation gives CASKRGEAYEQYF.